This T cell receptor beta chain stems from a study of T cell responses to AZD1222 COVID-19 vaccine. Germline CDR1 and CDR2: MRHNA and SNTAGT. The length of the CDR3 is 16 residues. V trimming: 4 bases; J trimming: 4 bases; junction bases outside the gene matches: 9. Generated by immunoSEQ multiplex PCR, the TCRdb table keeps only in-frame clones and is missing some. The sample carries about 99,000 clones, 88% recorded once. The chain uses TRBV6-4 and TRBJ1-2; 10 bases are shared with TRBD1. The sample was peripheral blood, taken on day 0 of AZD1222 vaccination. This TCR derives from an adult in good health. The CDR3 region is CASSARSGTGAYGYTF. As DNA, the CDR3 is TGTGCCAGCAGTGCAAGGAGCGGGACAGGGGCCTATGGCTACACCTTC.